The subject of this entry is one TCR beta chain. Its antigen is unknown. This CDR3 contains 11 residues. Germline values: CDR1 SNHLY, CDR2 FYNNEI. V lost 7 bases to trimming and J lost 11 bases, with 14 bases between them. Prior to thyroid surgery, none of the patients had received any treatment. The sample belongs to a study of metastatic and nonmetastatic thyroid tumors. Study information: From malignant and benign thyroid patients, repertoires in blood and in tumor or nodule tissue were compared.

Study conclusions and caveats: Significantly greater TCR beta diversity was reportedly found in malignant thyroid tumors than in benign nodules (in blood and tumor).

Per the original methods: What underpinned the distant-metastasis classifier for papillary thyroid cancer was the set of CDR3 differences across clinicopathological groups. TCRdb reprocessed the PCR reads via MiXCR. The V and J calls come from TCRdb's annotation, not from the publication. The sample holds roughly 6,600 clones, roughly 33% seen once. What was sequenced was adjacent normal tissue. The clonotype was recovered from a female donor with papillary thyroid cancer or a benign thyroid nodule (not recorded which). Some clones in this sample may be carry-over from other donors' samples. This chain joins TRBV2 and TRBJ1-1; D is unclear. The CDR3 here is CASTRGQAAFF. CDR3 bases: TGTGCCAGCACCCGCGGGCAGGCGGCTTTCTTT.